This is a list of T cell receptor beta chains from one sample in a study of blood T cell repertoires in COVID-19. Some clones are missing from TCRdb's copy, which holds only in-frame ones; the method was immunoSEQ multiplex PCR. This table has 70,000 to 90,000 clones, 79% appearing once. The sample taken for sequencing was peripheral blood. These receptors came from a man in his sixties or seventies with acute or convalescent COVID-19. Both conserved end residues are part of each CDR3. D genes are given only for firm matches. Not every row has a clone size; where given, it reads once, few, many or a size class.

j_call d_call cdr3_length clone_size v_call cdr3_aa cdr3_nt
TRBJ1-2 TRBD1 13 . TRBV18 CASSGTGPYGYTF TGTGCCAGCTCCGGGACAGGCCCCTATGGCTACACCTTC
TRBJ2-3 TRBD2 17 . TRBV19 CASSTGTSGGVTDTQYF TGTGCCAGTAGTACTGGGACTAGCGGGGGAGTCACAGATACGCAGTATTTT
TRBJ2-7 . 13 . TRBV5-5 CASSFLRGNEQYF TGTGCCAGCAGCTTCCTTCGAGGGAACGAGCAGTACTTC
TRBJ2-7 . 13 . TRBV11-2 CASSPTGGPEQYF TGTGCCAGCAGCCCGACCGGAGGCCCCGAGCAGTACTTC
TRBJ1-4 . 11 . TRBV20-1 CSARGRGKLFF TGCAGTGCTAGAGGCAGGGGTAAACTGTTTTTT
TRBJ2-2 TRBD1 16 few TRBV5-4 CASSPVDRGRTGELFF TGTGCCAGCAGCCCAGTCGACAGGGGAAGAACCGGGGAGCTGTTTTTT
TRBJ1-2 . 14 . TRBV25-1 CASSESLGDYGYTF TGTGCCAGCAGTGAATCGTTAGGAGATTATGGCTACACCTTC
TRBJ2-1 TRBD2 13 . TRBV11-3 CASSLSGGLEQFF TGTGCCAGCAGCCTTAGCGGGGGGCTTGAGCAGTTCTTC
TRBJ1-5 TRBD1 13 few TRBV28 CASRRTGNQPQHF TGTGCCAGCAGGCGGACAGGGAATCAGCCCCAGCATTTT
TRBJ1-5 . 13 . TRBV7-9 CASSLAGDQPQHF TGTGCCAGCAGCTTAGCCGGGGATCAGCCCCAGCATTTT